This is a list of T cell receptor beta chains from one sample in a study of response to subunit inactivated influenza vaccine. From the RT-PCR reads, TCRdb called clonotypes with MiXCR, one entry per CDR3 protein. This table has roughly 290,000 distinct CDR3 sequences, 21% appearing once. Sequenced material: PBMCs from blood, taken about 19 months after vaccination. These receptors were taken from a man between 50 and 75 years old who received an inactivated influenza vaccine. Each CDR3 is given with its conserved first and last residue. The order of the fields is V gene, J gene, clone size, D gene, CDR3 DNA, CDR3 protein. A D gene is named only where the DNA matches it firmly. Clone size is shown for a subset of rows, as once, few, many or a class of expanded clone.

V: TRBV20-1; J: TRBJ2-2; size: -; D: -; DNA: TGCAGTGCTAGCGGCGGGGCGAGCACCGGGGAGCTGTTTTTT; CDR3: CSASGGASTGELFF
V: TRBV10-3; J: TRBJ1-1; size: many; D: TRBD1; DNA: TGTGCCGCCGGACAGGTAGAAGCTTTCTTT; CDR3: CAAGQVEAFF
V: TRBV11-2; J: TRBJ2-2; size: -; D: -; DNA: TGTGCCAGCAGCTCGGGCCGGTCCGGGGAGCTGTTTTTT; CDR3: CASSSGRSGELFF
V: TRBV4-1; J: TRBJ1-1; size: few; D: -; DNA: TGCGCCAGCAGCCCCCCCAGCGGCCAGGCTGAAGCTTTCTTT; CDR3: CASSPPSGQAEAFF
V: TRBV20-1; J: TRBJ2-1; size: -; D: TRBD2; DNA: TGCAGTGCTAGAGTCCTGACTAGCGGGAGGGCCGTAGATGAGCAGTTCTTC; CDR3: CSARVLTSGRAVDEQFF
V: TRBV7-9; J: TRBJ2-7; size: few; D: -; DNA: TGTGCCAGCAGTCCCACGGGAAGGTCCTACGAGCAGTACTTC; CDR3: CASSPTGRSYEQYF
V: TRBV28; J: TRBJ1-1; size: many; D: TRBD1; DNA: TGTGCCAGCAGTTTGGGCTTCGGCGGGACAGCCCTTGAAGCTTTCTTT; CDR3: CASSLGFGGTALEAFF
V: TRBV20-1; J: TRBJ2-3; size: once; D: TRBD2; DNA: TGCAGTGCCACGGAATACGGTTTTAGCGGGAGGTTTACAGATACGCAGTATTTT; CDR3: CSATEYGFSGRFTDTQYF
V: TRBV27; J: TRBJ1-5; size: -; D: -; DNA: TGTGCCAGCAGTTTATCGGCAGGGAGTAATCAGCCCCAGCATTTT; CDR3: CASSLSAGSNQPQHF
V: TRBV7-2; J: TRBJ1-1; size: -; D: -; DNA: TGTGCCAGCAGCCCCGGGACGGTGAACACTAAAGCTTTCTTT; CDR3: CASSPGTVNTKAFF
V: TRBV5-6; J: TRBJ1-1; size: many; D: -; DNA: TGTGCCAGCAGCTTGGCTGGGGGGTCAGGAAACACTGAAGCTTTCTTT; CDR3: CASSLAGGSGNTEAFF
V: TRBV5-1; J: TRBJ1-6; size: many; D: TRBD1; DNA: TGCGCCAGCAGCTTGGACAGGGGCGTAGGGTCACCCCTCCACTTT; CDR3: CASSLDRGVGSPLHF
V: TRBV7-2; J: TRBJ1-5; size: -; D: -; DNA: TGTGCCAGCAGTCCCCCGGTCGGAGGCAATCAGCCCCAGCATTTT; CDR3: CASSPPVGGNQPQHF
V: TRBV3-1; J: TRBJ1-6; size: few; D: -; DNA: TGTGCCAGCAGCCAAGGATACACGTTTTCACCCCTCCACTTT; CDR3: CASSQGYTFSPLHF
V: TRBV3-1; J: TRBJ2-7; size: few; D: -; DNA: TGTGCCAGCAGCCAATCTTACGGCGAGCAGTACTTC; CDR3: CASSQSYGEQYF
V: TRBV29-1; J: TRBJ1-2; size: -; D: -; DNA: TGCAGCGTTGAACCCTTTACAGGGACTTATAACTATGGCTACACCTTC; CDR3: CSVEPFTGTYNYGYTF
V: TRBV12-3/TRBV12-4; J: TRBJ1-2; size: few; D: TRBD1; DNA: TGTGCCAGCAGTCTACAACAGGGGAGCGGCTACACCTTC; CDR3: CASSLQQGSGYTF
V: TRBV5-1; J: TRBJ2-7; size: -; D: TRBD2; DNA: TGCGCCAGCAGCCGAGGGGACTATCTGAGCTCCTACGAGCAGTACTTC; CDR3: CASSRGDYLSSYEQYF
V: TRBV6-2/TRBV6-3; J: TRBJ2-7; size: -; D: -; DNA: TGTGCCAGCAGTTTCACCGGGACACCCTACGAGCAGTACTTC; CDR3: CASSFTGTPYEQYF
V: TRBV20-1; J: TRBJ2-3; size: -; D: TRBD2; DNA: TGCAGTGCTAATCAGCGGGGGGGCCTGAGGGGCACAGATACGCAGTATTTT; CDR3: CSANQRGGLRGTDTQYF
V: TRBV28; J: TRBJ1-2; size: few; D: TRBD1; DNA: TGTGCCAGCAGAATGGACAGGGAGGGCTATGGCTACACCTTC; CDR3: CASRMDREGYGYTF
V: TRBV20-1; J: TRBJ2-7; size: few; D: -; DNA: TGCAGTGCTAGAGATCCTAGACACCTCTCCTACGAGCAGTACTTC; CDR3: CSARDPRHLSYEQYF
V: TRBV4-1; J: TRBJ2-5; size: -; D: TRBD2; DNA: TGCGCCAGCAGCCAGGGACTAGCGGGGGTGACGGAGACCCAGTACTTC; CDR3: CASSQGLAGVTETQYF
V: TRBV6-1; J: TRBJ1-2; size: -; D: TRBD1; DNA: TGTGCCAGCAGTGACCCGACCGGGACAGGGATCTACGGCTACACCTTC; CDR3: CASSDPTGTGIYGYTF
V: TRBV6-1; J: TRBJ1-6; size: -; D: -; DNA: TGTGCCAGCAAAACGGGCGGGGAAGGCTCACCCCTCCACTTT; CDR3: CASKTGGEGSPLHF